This T cell receptor (beta chain) came from a study of human T cells and chemical hapten exposure. Study context: TCR yields per sample varied mostly from small pooled library volume differences.

As to time point: patch test 3, about 24 weeks after DPC sensitization. Treatment denoted: therapeutic diphenylcyclopropenone sensitization with weekly scalp DPC. TCRdb recomputed calls from the RACE reads with MiXCR, one row per CDR3 protein. The repertoire holds 180,000 or so distinct CDR3 sequences, with around 23% as singletons. In regard to this clonotype: Its target is unknown.

Per germline, CDR1 MNHNY and CDR2 SVGAGI (reference sequence). This CDR3 has 16 amino acids. V shed 0 bases and J shed 7 bases, with 16 bases lying between them. The study, taken as a whole, reports: TCRs above 1 in 1000 frequency did not change with DPC sensitization. Donors were affected by alopecia, so their immune reaction might vary from that of healthy individuals.

The sequence was obtained from a woman in her 40s with alopecia areata. Some clones in this sample may be carry-over from other donors' samples. Material: whole blood, obtained in connection with sensitization to the hapten diphenylcyclopropenone (DPC). The rearrangement joins TRBV6-6 to TRBJ2-1, with a tentative D call TRBD2 (7 bases). The CDR3: CASSYSGAGVGNEQFF. The CDR3 DNA reads as TGTGCCAGCAGTTACTCGGGGGCGGGAGTGGGTAATGAGCAGTTCTTC.